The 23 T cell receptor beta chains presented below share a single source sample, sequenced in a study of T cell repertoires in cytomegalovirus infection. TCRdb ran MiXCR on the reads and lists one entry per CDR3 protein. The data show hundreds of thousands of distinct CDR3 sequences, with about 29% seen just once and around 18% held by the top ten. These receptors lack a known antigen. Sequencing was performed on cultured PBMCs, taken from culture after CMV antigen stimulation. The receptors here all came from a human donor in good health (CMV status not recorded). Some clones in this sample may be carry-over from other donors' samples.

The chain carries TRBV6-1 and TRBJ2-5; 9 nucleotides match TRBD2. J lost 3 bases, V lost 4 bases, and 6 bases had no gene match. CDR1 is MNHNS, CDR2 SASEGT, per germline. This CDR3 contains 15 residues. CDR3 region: CASSGPGTSKETQYF. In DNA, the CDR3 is TGTGCCAGCAGTGGACCCGGGACTAGCAAAGAGACCCAGTACTTC.

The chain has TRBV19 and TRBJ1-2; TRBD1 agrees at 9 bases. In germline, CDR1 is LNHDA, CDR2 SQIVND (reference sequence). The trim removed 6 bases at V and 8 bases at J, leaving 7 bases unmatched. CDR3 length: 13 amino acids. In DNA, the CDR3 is TGTGCCAGTAGCCTGGACAGGGGCGGCGGCTACACCTTC. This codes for CASSLDRGGGYTF.

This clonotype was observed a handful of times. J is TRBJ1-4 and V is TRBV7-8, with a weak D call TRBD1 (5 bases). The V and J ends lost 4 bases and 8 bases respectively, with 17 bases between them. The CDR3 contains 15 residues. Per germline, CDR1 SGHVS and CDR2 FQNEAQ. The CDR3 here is CASSSRAGRQEKLFF. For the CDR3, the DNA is TGTGCCAGCAGCTCGAGGGCAGGGCGTCAAGAAAAACTGTTTTTT.

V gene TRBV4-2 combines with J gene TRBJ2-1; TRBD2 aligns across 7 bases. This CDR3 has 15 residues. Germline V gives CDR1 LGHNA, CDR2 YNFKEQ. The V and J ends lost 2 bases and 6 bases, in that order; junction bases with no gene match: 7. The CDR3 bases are TGTGCCAGCAGCCAATGGCGGGAGACTGCCAATGAGCAGTTCTTC. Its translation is CASSQWRETANEQFF.

CDR3 loop: CASGLGRDYHPGTDTQYF. The CDR3 bases are TGTGCTAGTGGTTTGGGCCGGGACTACCACCCGGGCACAGATACGCAGTATTTT. The chain carries TRBV12-5 and TRBJ2-3; 7 positions agree with TRBD2. Looked up from germline, CDR1 is LGHNT and CDR2 is FRNRAP. J lost 1 base, V lost 1 base, and 11 bases had no gene match. This CDR3 has 18 residues. The full variable domain, rest sourced from reference TRBV12-5 and TRBJ2-3, is DARVTQTPRHKVTEMGQEVTMRCQPILGHNTVFWYRQTMMQGLELLAYFRNRAPLDDSGMPKDRFSAEMPDATLATLKIQPSEPRDSAVYFCASGLGRDYHPGTDTQYFGPGTRLTVL.

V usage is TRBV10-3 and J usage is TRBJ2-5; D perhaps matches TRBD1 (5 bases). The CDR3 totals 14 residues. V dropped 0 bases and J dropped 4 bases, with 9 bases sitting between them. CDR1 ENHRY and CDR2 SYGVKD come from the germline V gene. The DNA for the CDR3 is TGTGCCATCAGTGAGTCGGCAGGGTTAGAGACCCAGTACTTC. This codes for CAISESAGLETQYF.

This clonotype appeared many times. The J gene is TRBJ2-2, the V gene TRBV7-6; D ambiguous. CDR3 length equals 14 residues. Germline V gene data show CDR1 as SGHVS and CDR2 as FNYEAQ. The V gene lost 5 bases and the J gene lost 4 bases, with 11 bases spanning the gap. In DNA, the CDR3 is TGTGCCAGCAGCGTCTACTTGGGCACCGGGGAGCTGTTTTTT. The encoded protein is CASSVYLGTGELFF. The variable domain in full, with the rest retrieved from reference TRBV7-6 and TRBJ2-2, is GAGVSQSPRYKVTKRGQDVALRCDPISGHVSLYWYRQALGQGPEFLTYFNYEAQQDKSGLPNDRFSAERPEGSISTLTIQRTEQRDSAMYRCASSVYLGTGELFFGEGSRLTVL.

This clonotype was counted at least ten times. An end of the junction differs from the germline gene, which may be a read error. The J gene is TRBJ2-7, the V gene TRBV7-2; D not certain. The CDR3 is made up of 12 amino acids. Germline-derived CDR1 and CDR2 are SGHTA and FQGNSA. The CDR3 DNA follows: TGTGCCAGCAGTTTAGGGCTAGGCGAGCAGTACTTC. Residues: CASSLGLGEQYF.

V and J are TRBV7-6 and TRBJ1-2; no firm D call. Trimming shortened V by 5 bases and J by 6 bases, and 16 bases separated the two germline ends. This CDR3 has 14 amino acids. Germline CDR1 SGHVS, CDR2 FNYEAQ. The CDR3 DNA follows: TGTGCCAGCAGCCCCGACCCTCGAGCGCATGGCTACACCTTC. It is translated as CASSPDPRAHGYTF.

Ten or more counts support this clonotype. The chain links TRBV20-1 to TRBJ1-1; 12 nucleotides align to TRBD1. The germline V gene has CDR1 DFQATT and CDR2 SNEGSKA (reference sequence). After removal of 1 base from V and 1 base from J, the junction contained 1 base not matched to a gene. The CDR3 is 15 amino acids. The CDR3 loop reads CSARGDRGRNTEAFF. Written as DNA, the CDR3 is TGCAGTGCTAGAGGGGACAGGGGGCGGAACACTGAAGCTTTCTTT.

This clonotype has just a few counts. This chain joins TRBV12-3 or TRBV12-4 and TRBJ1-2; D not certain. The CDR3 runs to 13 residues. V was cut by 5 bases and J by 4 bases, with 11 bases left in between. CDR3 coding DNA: TGTGCCAGCAGTCCTGACCGATTCTATGGCTACACCTTC. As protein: CASSPDRFYGYTF.

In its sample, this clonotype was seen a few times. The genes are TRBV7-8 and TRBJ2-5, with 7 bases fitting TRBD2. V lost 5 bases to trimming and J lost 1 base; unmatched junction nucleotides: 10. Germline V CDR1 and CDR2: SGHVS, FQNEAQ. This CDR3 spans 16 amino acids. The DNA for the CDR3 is TGTGCCAGCAGCCCGGCGGCTAGCGGAACCCAAGAGACCCAGTACTTC. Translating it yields CASSPAASGTQETQYF.

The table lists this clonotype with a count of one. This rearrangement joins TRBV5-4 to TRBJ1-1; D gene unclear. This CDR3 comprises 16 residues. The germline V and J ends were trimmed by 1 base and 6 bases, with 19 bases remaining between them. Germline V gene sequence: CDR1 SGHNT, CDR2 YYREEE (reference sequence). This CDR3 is CASSLKEGPLNAEAFF. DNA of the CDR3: TGTGCCAGCAGCTTGAAGGAGGGTCCGTTAAACGCTGAAGCTTTCTTT.

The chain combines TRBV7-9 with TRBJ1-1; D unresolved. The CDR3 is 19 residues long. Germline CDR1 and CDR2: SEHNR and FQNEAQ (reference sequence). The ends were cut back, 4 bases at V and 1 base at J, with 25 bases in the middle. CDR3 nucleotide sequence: TGTGCCAGCAGCTCCCCGGGCAATGTGGTCCCGGCCCCGAACACTGAAGCTTTCTTT. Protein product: CASSSPGNVVPAPNTEAFF. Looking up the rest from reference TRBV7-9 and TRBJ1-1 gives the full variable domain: DTGVSQNPRHKITKRGQNVTFRCDPISEHNRLYWYRQTLGQGPEFLTYFQNEAQLEKSRLLSDRFSAERPKGSFSTLEIQRTEQGDSAMYLCASSSPGNVVPAPNTEAFFGQGTRLTVV.

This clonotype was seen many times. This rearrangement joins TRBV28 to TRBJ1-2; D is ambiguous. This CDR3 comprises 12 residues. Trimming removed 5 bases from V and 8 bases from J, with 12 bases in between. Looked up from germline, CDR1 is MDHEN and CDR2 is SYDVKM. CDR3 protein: CASSPLLQGYTF. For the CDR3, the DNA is TGTGCCAGCAGTCCACTTTTACAGGGCTACACCTTC.

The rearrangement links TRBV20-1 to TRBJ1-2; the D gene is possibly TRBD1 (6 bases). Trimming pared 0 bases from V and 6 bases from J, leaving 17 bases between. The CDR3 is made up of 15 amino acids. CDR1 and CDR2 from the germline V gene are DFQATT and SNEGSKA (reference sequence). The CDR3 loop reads CSARDPDRSNNGYTF. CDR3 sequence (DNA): TGCAGTGCTAGAGATCCGGACAGAAGTAATAATGGCTACACCTTC.

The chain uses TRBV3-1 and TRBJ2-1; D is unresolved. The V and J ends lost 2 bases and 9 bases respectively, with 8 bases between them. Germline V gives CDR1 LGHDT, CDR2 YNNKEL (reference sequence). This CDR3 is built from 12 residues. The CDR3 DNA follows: TGTGCCAGCAGCCAATTCTATGGTGAGCAGTTCTTC. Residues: CASSQFYGEQFF.

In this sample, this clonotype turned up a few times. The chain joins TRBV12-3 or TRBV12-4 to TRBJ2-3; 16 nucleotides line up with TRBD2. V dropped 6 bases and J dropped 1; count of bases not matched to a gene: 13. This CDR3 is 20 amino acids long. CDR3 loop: CASRSGTSGRANDRTDTQYF. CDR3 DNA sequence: TGTGCCAGCAGATCCGGGACTAGCGGGAGGGCCAACGATCGCACAGATACGCAGTATTTT.

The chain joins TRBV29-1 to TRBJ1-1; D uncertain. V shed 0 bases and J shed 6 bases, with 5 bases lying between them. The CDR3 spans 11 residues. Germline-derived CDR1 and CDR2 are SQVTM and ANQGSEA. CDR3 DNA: TGCAGCGTTGAAGATATGGCTGAAGCTTTCTTT. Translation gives CSVEDMAEAFF.

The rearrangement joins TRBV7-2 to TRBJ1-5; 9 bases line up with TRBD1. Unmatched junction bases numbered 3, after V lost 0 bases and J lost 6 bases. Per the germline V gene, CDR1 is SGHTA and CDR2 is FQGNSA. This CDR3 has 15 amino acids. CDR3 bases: TGTGCCAGCAGCTTAGCGGGGACAGGGACTCAGCCCCAGCATTTT. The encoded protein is CASSLAGTGTQPQHF.

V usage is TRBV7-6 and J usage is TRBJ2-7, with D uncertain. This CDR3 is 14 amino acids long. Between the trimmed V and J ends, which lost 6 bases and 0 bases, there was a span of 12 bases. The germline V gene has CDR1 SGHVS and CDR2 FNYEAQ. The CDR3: CASSGRLSSYEQYF. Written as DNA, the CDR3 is TGTGCCAGCAGTGGACGCTTAAGCTCCTACGAGCAGTACTTC.

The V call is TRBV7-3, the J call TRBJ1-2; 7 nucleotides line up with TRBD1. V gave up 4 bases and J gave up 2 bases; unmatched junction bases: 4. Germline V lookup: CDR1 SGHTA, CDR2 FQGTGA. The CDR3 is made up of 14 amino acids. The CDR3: CASSSTGSNYGYTF. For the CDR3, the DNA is TGTGCCAGCAGCTCGACAGGGTCGAACTATGGCTACACCTTC.

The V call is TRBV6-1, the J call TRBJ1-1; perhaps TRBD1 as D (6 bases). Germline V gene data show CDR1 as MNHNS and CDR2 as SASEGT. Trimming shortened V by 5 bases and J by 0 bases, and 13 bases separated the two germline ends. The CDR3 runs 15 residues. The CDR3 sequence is CASSSPGTLNTEAFF. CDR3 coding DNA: TGTGCCAGCAGTTCGCCCGGGACACTGAACACTGAAGCTTTCTTT.